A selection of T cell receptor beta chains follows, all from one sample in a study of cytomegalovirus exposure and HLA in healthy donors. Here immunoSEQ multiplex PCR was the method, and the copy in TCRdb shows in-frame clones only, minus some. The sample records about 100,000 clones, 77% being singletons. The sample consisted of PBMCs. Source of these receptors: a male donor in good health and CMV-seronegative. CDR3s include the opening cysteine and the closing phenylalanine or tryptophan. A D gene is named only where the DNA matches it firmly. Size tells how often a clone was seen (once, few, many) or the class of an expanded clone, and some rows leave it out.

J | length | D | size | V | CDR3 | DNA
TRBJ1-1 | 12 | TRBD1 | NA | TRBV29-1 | CSVDRAGGIAFF | TGCAGCGTTGATCGGGCAGGGGGAATAGCTTTCTTT
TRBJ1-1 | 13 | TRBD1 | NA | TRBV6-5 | CASSYGQATEAFF | TGTGCCAGCTCCTACGGACAGGCGACTGAAGCTTTCTTT
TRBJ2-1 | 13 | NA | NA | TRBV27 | CASSFMVGDEQFF | TGTGCCAGCAGTTTTATGGTAGGGGATGAGCAGTTCTTC
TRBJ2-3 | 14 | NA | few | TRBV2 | CASTPGRSTDTQYF | TGTGCCAGCACTCCGGGAAGATCCACAGATACGCAGTATTTT
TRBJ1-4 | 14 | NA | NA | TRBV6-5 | CASSNTPRAEKLFF | TGTGCCAGCAGTAACACCCCCAGGGCTGAAAAACTGTTTTTT
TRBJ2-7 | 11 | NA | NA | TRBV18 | CASSPQYEQYF | TGTGCCAGCTCACCCCAGTACGAGCAGTACTTC
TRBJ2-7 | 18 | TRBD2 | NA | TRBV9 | CASSVAPFGRAQTYEQYF | TGTGCCAGCAGCGTAGCCCCCTTTGGGAGGGCACAGACCTACGAGCAGTACTTC
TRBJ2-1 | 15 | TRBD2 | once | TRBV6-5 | CASIPPGLGRAEQFF | TGTGCCAGCATCCCTCCGGGACTAGGTCGGGCTGAGCAGTTCTTC
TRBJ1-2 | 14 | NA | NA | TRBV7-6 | CASSDGVGYYGYTF | TGTGCCAGCAGCGACGGGGTGGGGTACTATGGCTACACCTTC
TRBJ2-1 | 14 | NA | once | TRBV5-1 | CASSLGGLSYEQFF | TGCGCCAGCAGCTTGGGTGGCCTTTCATATGAGCAGTTCTTC
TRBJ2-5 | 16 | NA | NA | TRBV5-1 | CASSFNIGQGGETQYF | TGCGCCAGCAGCTTTAATATCGGACAGGGAGGGGAGACCCAGTACTTC
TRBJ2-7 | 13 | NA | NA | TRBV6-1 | CASSERGGYEQYF | TGTGCCAGCAGTGAAAGGGGCGGCTACGAGCAGTACTTC
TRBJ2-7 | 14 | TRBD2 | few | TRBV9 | CASSVEGTTYEQYF | TGTGCCAGCAGCGTAGAGGGGACTACCTACGAGCAGTACTTC
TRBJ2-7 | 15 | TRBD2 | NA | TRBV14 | CASSQGLGTTHEQYF | TGTGCCAGCAGCCAAGGACTAGGGACTACTCACGAGCAGTACTTC
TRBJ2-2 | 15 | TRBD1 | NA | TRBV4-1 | CASSQEDRVTGELFF | TGCGCCAGCAGCCAAGAGGACAGGGTTACCGGGGAGCTGTTTTTT
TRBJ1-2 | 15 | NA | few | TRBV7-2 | CASSLAPTDSYGYTF | TGTGCCAGCAGCTTAGCTCCCACCGACAGCTATGGCTACACCTTC
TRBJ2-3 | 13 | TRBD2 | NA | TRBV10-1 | CASRPAGADTQYF | TGCGCCAGCAGACCAGCGGGAGCAGATACGCAGTATTTT
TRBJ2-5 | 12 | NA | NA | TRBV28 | CASTSGRETQYF | TGTGCCAGCACCTCGGGGAGAGAGACCCAGTACTTC
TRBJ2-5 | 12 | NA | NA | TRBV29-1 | CSTQSGEETQYF | TGCAGCACCCAATCAGGGGAAGAGACCCAGTACTTC
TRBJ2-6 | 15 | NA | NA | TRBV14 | CASSQRARGANVLTF | TGTGCCAGCAGCCAGAGAGCTCGTGGGGCCAACGTCCTGACTTTC
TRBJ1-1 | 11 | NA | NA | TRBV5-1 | CASSSYTEAFF | TGCGCCAGCAGCTCCTACACTGAAGCTTTCTTT
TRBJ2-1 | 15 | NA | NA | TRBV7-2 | CASSSAGLVGNEQFF | TGTGCCAGCAGCTCCGCGGGGCTCGTGGGGAATGAGCAGTTCTTC
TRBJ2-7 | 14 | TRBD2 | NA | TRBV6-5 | CASSFSRTSYEQYF | TGTGCCAGCAGTTTTTCTCGGACTAGCTACGAGCAGTACTTC
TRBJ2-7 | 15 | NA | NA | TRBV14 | CASSRGLDGSYEQYF | TGTGCCAGCAGCCGTGGACTGGACGGTTCCTACGAGCAGTACTTC
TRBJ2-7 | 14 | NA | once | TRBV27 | CASSSLGLPYEQYF | TGTGCCAGCAGCTCACTCGGACTCCCCTACGAGCAGTACTTC
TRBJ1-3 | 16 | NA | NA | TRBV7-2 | CASSLAASSSGNTIYF | TGTGCCAGCAGCTTAGCTGCGTCGAGCTCTGGAAACACCATATATTTT
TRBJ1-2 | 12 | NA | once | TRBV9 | CASTWGGYGYTF | TGTGCCAGCACGTGGGGAGGCTATGGCTACACCTTC
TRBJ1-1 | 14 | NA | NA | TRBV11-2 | CASSLSWGGTEAFF | TGTGCCAGCAGCTTAAGTTGGGGAGGGACTGAAGCTTTCTTT
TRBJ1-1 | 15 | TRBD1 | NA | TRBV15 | CATSITGVFDTEAFF | TGTGCCACCAGCATTACAGGGGTGTTTGACACTGAAGCTTTCTTT
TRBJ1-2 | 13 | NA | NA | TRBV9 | CASGESGFYGYTF | TGTGCCAGCGGAGAGAGCGGTTTCTATGGCTACACCTTC
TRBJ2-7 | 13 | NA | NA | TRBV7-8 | CASSRFEGGEQYF | TGTGCCAGCAGCCGCTTCGAGGGGGGGGAGCAGTACTTC
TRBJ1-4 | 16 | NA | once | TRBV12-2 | CASRRDQGMADEKLFF | TGTGCAAGTCGTCGAGACCAGGGTATGGCGGATGAAAAACTGTTTTTT
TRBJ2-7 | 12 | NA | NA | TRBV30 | CAWSEGVHEQYF | TGTGCCTGGAGTGAGGGGGTCCACGAGCAGTACTTC
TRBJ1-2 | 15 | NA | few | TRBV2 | CASRNTTGSPYGYTF | TGTGCCAGCAGGAACACGACAGGCTCTCCCTATGGCTACACCTTC
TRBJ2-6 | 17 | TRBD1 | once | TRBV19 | CASMGQGAGSGANVLTF | TGTGCCAGTATGGGACAGGGGGCAGGCTCTGGGGCCAACGTCCTGACTTTC
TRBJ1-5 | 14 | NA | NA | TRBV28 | CASILGEGPQPQHF | TGTGCCAGCATCCTAGGGGAGGGGCCTCAGCCCCAGCATTTT
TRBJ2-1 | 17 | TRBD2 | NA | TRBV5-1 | CASSPLVSGRAGDEQFF | TGCGCCAGCAGCCCCCTGGTGAGCGGGAGGGCCGGGGATGAGCAGTTCTTC
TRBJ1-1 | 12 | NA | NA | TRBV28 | CASRLEPAEAFF | TGTGCCAGCCGCCTTGAGCCCGCTGAAGCTTTCTTT
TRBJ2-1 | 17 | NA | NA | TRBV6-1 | CASSEAGEGRGENEQFF | TGTGCCAGCAGTGAAGCAGGGGAGGGCAGGGGAGAGAATGAGCAGTTCTTC
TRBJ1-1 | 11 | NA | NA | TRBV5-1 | CASSWGAEAFF | TGCGCCAGCAGCTGGGGGGCTGAAGCTTTCTTT